This T cell receptor beta chain was sequenced in a study of T-cell memory formation after mild COVID-19. In TCRdb, the 5' RACE reads were re-called with MiXCR into one record per CDR3 protein. This table has about 110,000 distinct CDR3 sequences, about a fifth appearing once. This clonotype has more than one count but fewer than ten. What it recognizes is unknown. Trimming took 4 bases from V and 4 from J, leaving 20 bases between them. Looked up from germline, CDR1 is SGHDN and CDR2 is FVKESK. CDR3 length equals 16 residues. General observations from the study: Most CD4+ clones that shrank were in CM and EM, while CD8+ ones turned up in EMRA. Day 15 to 85 contractors were CD4/CD8 balanced; later expanders leaned CD4+.

The chain combines TRBV14 with TRBJ2-7, with D tentatively TRBD1 (7 bases). The receptor comes from a man between 18 and 29 years old who had mild COVID-19 (a few samples of this study predate the infection). Cell type and time point are not known. Sequencing was performed on PBMCs or a T cell subset sorted from them (not recorded which). CDR3 DNA: TGTGCCAGCAGCCCCGGCAGGGGGGCACTTTGGTACGAGCAGTACTTC. Encoded protein: CASSPGRGALWYEQYF.